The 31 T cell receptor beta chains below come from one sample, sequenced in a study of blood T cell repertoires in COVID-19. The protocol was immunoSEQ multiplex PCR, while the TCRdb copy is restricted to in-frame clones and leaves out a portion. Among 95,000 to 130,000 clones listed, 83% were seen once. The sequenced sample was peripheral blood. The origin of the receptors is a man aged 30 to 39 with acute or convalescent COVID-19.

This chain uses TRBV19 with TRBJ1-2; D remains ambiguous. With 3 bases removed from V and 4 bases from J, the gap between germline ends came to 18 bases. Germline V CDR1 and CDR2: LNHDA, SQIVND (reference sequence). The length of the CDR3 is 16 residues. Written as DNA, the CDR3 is TGTGCCAGTAGTATCCCCCTCAAGCAGCGCCGCTATGGCTACACCTTC. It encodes CASSIPLKQRRYGYTF. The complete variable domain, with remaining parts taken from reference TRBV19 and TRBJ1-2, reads DGGITQSPKYLFRKEGQNVTLSCEQNLNHDAMYWYRQDPGQGLRLIYYSQIVNDFQKGDIAEGYSVSREKKESFPLTVTSAQKNPTAFYLCASSIPLKQRRYGYTFGSGTRLTVV.

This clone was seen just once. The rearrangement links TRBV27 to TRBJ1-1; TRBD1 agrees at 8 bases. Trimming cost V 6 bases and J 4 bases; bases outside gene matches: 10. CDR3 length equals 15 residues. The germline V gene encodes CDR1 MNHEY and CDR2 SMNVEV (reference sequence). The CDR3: CASSLSPTGGTEAFF. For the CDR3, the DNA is TGTGCCAGCAGCTTGTCCCCAACAGGGGGCACTGAAGCTTTCTTT.

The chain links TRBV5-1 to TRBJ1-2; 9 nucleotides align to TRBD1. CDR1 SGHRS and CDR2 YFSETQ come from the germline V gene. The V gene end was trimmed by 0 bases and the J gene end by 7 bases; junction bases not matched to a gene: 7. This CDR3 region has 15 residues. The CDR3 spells CASSLEQGAAGGYTF. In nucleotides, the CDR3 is TGCGCCAGCAGCTTGGAACAGGGGGCTGCGGGTGGCTACACCTTC.

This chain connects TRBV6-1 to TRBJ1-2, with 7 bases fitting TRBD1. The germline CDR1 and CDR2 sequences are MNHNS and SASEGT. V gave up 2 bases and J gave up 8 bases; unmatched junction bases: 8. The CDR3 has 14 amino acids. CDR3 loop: CASSEPDRVYGYTF. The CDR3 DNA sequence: TGTGCCAGCAGTGAACCCGACAGGGTTTACGGCTACACCTTC.

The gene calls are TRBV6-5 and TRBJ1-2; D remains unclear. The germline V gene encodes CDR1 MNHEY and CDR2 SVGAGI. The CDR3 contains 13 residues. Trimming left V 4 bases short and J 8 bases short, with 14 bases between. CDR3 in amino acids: CASSLAGPGGYTF. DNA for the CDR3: TGTGCCAGCAGTTTGGCGGGCCCCGGAGGCTACACCTTC.

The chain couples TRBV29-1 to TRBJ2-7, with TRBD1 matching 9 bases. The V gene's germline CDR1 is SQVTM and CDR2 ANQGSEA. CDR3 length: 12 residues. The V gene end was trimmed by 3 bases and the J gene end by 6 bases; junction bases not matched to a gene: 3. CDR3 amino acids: CSVDGQGLEQYF. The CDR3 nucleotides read TGCAGCGTTGATGGACAGGGGCTCGAGCAGTACTTC.

CDR3: CASSQDTYGYTF. The CDR3 region has the DNA TGTGCCAGCAGCCAGGACACCTATGGCTACACCTTC. The chain carries TRBV14 and TRBJ1-2; a weak D match, TRBD1 (5 bases). CDR1 is SGHDN, CDR2 FVKESK, per germline. The CDR3 runs 12 residues. V was pared by 3 bases and J by 4 bases, with 6 bases between.

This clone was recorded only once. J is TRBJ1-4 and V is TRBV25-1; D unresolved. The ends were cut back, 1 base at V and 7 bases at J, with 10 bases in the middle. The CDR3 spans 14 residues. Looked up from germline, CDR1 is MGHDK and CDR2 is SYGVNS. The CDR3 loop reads CASSEFSEGEKLFF. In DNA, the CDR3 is TGTGCCAGCAGTGAATTCAGCGAGGGTGAAAAACTGTTTTTT.

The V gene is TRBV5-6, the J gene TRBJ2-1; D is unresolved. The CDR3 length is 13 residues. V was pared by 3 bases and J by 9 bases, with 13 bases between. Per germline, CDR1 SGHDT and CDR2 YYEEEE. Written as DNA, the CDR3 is TGTGCCAGCAGCTACAGTGTCCTGGGTGAGCAGTTCTTC. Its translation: CASSYSVLGEQFF.

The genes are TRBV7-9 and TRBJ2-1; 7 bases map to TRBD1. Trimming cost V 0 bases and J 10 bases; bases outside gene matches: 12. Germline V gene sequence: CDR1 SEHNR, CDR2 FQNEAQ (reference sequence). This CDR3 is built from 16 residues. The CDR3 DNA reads TGTGCCAGCAGCTTAGCCGGCAGGGGGAAACCAGGCGAGCAGTTCTTC. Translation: CASSLAGRGKPGEQFF. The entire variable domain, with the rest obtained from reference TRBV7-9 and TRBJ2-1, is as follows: DTGVSQNPRHKITKRGQNVTFRCDPISEHNRLYWYRQTLGQGPEFLTYFQNEAQLEKSRLLSDRFSAERPKGSFSTLEIQRTEQGDSAMYLCASSLAGRGKPGEQFFGPGTRLTVL.

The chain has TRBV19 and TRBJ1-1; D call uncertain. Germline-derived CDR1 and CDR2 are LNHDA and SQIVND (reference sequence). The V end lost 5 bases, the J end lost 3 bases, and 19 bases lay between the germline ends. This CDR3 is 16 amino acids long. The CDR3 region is CASSFGGLLSYTEAFF. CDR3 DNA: TGTGCCAGTAGTTTTGGAGGGTTGCTGAGTTACACTGAAGCTTTCTTT.

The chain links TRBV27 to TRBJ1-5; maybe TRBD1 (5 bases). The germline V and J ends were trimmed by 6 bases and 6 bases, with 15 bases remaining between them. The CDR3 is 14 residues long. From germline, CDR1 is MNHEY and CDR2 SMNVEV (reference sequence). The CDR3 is CASSFTGGGQPQHF. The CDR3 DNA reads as TGTGCCAGCAGCTTTACGGGGGGGGGTCAGCCCCAGCATTTT.

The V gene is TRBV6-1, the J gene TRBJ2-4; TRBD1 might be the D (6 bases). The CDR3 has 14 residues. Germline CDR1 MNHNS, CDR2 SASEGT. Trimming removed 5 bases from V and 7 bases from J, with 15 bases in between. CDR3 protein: CASSSGQNGNIQYF. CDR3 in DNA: TGTGCCAGCAGTTCAGGACAGAACGGGAACATTCAGTACTTC.

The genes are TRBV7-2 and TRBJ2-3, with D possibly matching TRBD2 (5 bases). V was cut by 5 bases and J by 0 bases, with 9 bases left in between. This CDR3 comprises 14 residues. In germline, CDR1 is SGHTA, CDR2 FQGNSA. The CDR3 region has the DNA TGTGCCAGCAGCAAGCGGCATAGCACAGATACGCAGTATTTT. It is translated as CASSKRHSTDTQYF.

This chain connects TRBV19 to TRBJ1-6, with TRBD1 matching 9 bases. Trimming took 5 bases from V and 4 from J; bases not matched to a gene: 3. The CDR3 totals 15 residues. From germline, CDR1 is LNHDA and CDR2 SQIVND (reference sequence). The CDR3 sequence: CASSEGQGYNSPLHF. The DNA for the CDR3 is TGTGCCAGTAGTGAGGGACAGGGATATAATTCACCCCTCCACTTT.

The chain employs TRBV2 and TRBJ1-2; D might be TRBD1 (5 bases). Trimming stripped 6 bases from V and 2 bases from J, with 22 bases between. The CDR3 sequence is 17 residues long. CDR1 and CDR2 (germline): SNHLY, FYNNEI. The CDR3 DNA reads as TGTGCCAGCAGCGGGGGGAATACAGAAACTTTGAACTATGGCTACACCTTC. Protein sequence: CASSGGNTETLNYGYTF. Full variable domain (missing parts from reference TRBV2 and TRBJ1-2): EPEVTQTPSHQVTQMGQEVILRCVPISNHLYFYWYRQILGQKVEFLVSFYNNEISEKSEIFDDQFSVERPDGSNFTLKIRSTKLEDSAMYFCASSGGNTETLNYGYTFGSGTRLTVV.

The CDR3 protein is CASSQSRTVEQPQHF. CDR3 DNA sequence: TGCGCCAGCAGTCAATCTCGTACAGTAGAACAGCCCCAGCATTTT. The genes are TRBV23-1 and TRBJ1-5; no firm D call. TRBV23-1 is known as an ORF, though its function is uncertain. The CDR3 runs 15 residues. Trimming removed 0 bases at V and 7 bases at J, with 13 bases between.

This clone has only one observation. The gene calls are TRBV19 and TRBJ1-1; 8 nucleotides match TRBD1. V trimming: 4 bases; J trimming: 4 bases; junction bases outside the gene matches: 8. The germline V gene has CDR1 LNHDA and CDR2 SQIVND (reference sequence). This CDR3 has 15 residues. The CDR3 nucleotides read TGTGCCAGTAGTACGGACAGGGTAGCGGGCACTGAAGCTTTCTTT. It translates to CASSTDRVAGTEAFF.

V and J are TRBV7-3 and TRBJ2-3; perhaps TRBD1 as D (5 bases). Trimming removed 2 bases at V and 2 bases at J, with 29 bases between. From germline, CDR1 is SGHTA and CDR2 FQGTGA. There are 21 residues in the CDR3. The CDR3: CASSLEVTGYYYFGHTDTQYF. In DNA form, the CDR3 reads TGTGCCAGCAGCTTAGAGGTGACTGGATATTACTACTTTGGACACACAGATACGCAGTATTTT.

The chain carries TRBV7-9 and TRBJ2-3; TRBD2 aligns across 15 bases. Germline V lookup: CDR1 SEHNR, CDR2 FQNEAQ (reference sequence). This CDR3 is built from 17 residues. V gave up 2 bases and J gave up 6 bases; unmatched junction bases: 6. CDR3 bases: TGTGCCAGCAGCTTATTACGGACTAGCGGGAGGGGGGATACGCAGTATTTT. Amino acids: CASSLLRTSGRGDTQYF.

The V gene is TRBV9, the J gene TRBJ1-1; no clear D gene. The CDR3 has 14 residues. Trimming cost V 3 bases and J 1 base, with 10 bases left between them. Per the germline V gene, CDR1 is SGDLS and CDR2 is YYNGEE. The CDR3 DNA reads TGTGCCAGCAGCGGAATCCCACAGAACACTGAAGCTTTCTTT. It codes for CASSGIPQNTEAFF.

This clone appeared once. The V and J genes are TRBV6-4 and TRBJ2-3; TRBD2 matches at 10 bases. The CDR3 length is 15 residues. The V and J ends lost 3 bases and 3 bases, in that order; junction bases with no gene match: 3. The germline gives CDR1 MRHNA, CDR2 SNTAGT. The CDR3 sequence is CASSEERGGTDTQYF. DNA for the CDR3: TGTGCCAGCAGTGAGGAGCGGGGGGGTACAGATACGCAGTATTTT.

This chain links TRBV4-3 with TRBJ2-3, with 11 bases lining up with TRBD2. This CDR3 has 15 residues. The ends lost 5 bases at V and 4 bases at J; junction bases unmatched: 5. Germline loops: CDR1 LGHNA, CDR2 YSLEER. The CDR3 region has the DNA TGCGCCAGCAGCTTAGCGGGGGGGCAGGCAGATACGCAGTATTTT. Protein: CASSLAGGQADTQYF.

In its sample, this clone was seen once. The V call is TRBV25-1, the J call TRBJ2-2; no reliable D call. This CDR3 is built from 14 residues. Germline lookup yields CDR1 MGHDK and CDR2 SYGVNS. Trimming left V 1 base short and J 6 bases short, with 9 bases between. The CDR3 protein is CASSELTRAGELFF. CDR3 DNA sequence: TGTGCCAGCAGTGAATTGACCCGGGCCGGGGAGCTGTTTTTT.

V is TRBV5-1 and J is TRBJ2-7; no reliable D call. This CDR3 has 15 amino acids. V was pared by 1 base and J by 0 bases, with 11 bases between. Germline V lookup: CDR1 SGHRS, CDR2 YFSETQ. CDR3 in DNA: TGCGCCAGCAGCTTGACACCTGGCGGCTCCTACGAGCAGTACTTC. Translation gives CASSLTPGGSYEQYF. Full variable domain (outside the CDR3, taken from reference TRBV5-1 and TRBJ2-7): KAGVTQTPRYLIKTRGQQVTLSCSPISGHRSVSWYQQTPGQGLQFLFEYFSETQRNKGNFPGRFSGRQFSNSRSEMNVSTLELGDSALYLCASSLTPGGSYEQYFGPGTRLTVT.

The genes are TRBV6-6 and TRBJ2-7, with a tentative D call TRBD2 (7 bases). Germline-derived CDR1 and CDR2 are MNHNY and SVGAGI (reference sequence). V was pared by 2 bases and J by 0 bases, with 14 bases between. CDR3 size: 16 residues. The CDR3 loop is CASSYTGGSSSYEQYV. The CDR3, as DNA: TGTGCCAGCAGTTACACGGGGGGCTCCAGCTCCTACGAGCAGTACGTC.

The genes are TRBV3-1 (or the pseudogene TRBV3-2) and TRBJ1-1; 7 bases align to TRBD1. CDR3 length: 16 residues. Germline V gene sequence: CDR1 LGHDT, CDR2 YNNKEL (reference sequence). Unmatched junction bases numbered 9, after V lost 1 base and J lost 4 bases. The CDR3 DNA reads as TGTGCCAGCAGCCAAGGGTACAGGGGATCGGGCACTGAAGCTTTCTTT. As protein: CASSQGYRGSGTEAFF.

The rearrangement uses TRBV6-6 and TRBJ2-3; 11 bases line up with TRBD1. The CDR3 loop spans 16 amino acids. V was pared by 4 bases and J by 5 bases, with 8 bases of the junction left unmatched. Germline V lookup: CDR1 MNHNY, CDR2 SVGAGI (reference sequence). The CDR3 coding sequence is TGTGCCAGCAGTTCCCCGGACAGGGGGCGCGGAGATACGCAGTATTTT. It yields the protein CASSSPDRGRGDTQYF.

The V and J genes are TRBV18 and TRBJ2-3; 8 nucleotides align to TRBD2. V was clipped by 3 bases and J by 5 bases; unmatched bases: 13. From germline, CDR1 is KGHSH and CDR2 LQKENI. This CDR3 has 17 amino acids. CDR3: CASSPIRRGEAQDTQYF. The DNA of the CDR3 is TGTGCCAGCTCACCGATTCGGCGGGGGGAGGCTCAAGATACGCAGTATTTT.

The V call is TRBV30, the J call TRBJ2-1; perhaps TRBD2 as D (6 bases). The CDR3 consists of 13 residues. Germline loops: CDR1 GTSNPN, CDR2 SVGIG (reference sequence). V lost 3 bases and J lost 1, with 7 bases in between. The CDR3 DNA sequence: TGTGCCTGGAGCGGGAGTTCCTACAATGAGCAGTTCTTC. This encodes CAWSGSSYNEQFF.

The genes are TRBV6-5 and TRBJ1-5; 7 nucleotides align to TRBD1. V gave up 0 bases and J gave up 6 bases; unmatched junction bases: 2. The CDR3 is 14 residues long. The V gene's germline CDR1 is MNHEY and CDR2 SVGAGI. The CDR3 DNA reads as TGTGCCAGCAGTTACTCGACAGGGTTTCAGCCCCAGCATTTT. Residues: CASSYSTGFQPQHF.